This T cell receptor (beta chain) was sequenced in a study of cytomegalovirus exposure and HLA in healthy donors. The PCR used 60 Vbeta and 13 Jbeta primers. The repertoire was sequenced with immunoSEQ multiplex PCR; TCRdb's copy has only in-frame clones and lacks some. The sample lists fewer than 250,000 clones, approximately 79% seen once, with roughly 1.9% in the top ten. The V and J ends lost 3 bases and 14 bases respectively, with 17 bases between them. The CDR3 is 13 amino acids. Germline CDR1 reads SGDLS; CDR2 reads YYNGEE. The sequencing sample was made of PBMCs. J is TRBJ1-4 and V is TRBV9, with D possibly matching TRBD1 (6 bases). This clonotype was sampled from a man aged 18-30 years in good health and CMV-seronegative. CDR3 residues: CASSAQIQGSLFF. DNA of the CDR3: TGTGCCAGCAGCGCCCAGATACAGGGATCGCTGTTTTTT.